The 5 T cell receptor beta chains listed next were all sequenced from one sample in a study of blood T cell repertoires in COVID-19. The repertoire was sequenced with immunoSEQ multiplex PCR; TCRdb's copy has only in-frame clones and lacks some. The sample lists some 150,000 clones; 80% to 90% were seen once. What was sequenced was peripheral blood. The receptors shown here come from a human donor in a cohort sampled during active COVID-19.

The DNA for the CDR3 is TGTGCCAGCAGTTCAACCCCGGAGGGACACAATGAGCAGTTCTTC. It codes for CASSSTPEGHNEQFF. The chain employs TRBV9 and TRBJ2-1; D is perhaps TRBD2 (6 bases). The CDR3 length is 15 residues. Germline CDR1 SGDLS, CDR2 YYNGEE. Trimming shortened V by 5 bases and J by 5 bases, and 17 bases separated the two germline ends.

The J gene is TRBJ1-4, the V gene TRBV19; D may be TRBD1 (6 bases). This CDR3 is built from 15 residues. Germline V gene sequence: CDR1 LNHDA, CDR2 SQIVND (reference sequence). V was pared by 4 bases and J by 6 bases, with 15 bases between. The CDR3 sequence: CASSTTGTLDEKLFF. The DNA for the CDR3 is TGTGCCAGTAGTACGACCGGGACACTTGATGAAAAACTGTTTTTT.

In this sample, this clone turned up a few times. The J gene is TRBJ2-1, the V gene TRBV4-2, with a weak D call TRBD2 (5 bases). V lost 3 bases and J 4 bases, leaving 7 bases between the germline ends. Germline CDR1 and CDR2: LGHNA and YNFKEQ. This CDR3 region has 13 residues. CDR3 amino acids: CASSQERYNEQFF. CDR3 coding DNA: TGTGCCAGCAGCCAGGAGCGGTACAATGAGCAGTTCTTC.

This clone was counted a few times. The chain has TRBV5-1 and TRBJ1-6; TRBD1 might be the D (6 bases). CDR3 length equals 15 residues. V lost 6 bases and J lost 5, with 15 bases in between. The germline CDR1 and CDR2 sequences are SGHRS and YFSETQ. CDR3 coding DNA: TGCGCCAGCACCCCAGCCTGGACAGATAATTCACCCCTCCACTTT. This encodes CASTPAWTDNSPLHF. Full variable domain (remainder filled in from reference TRBV5-1 and TRBJ1-6): KAGVTQTPRYLIKTRGQQVTLSCSPISGHRSVSWYQQTPGQGLQFLFEYFSETQRNKGNFPGRFSGRQFSNSRSEMNVSTLELGDSALYLCASTPAWTDNSPLHFGNGTRLTVT.

The gene calls are TRBV15 and TRBJ2-7; 11 bases fit TRBD1. The CDR3 covers 14 residues. Germline values: CDR1 LNHNV, CDR2 YYDKDF (reference sequence). V lost 7 bases to trimming and J lost 4 bases; unmatched junction nucleotides: 6. CDR3 loop: CATKRGDRGYEQYF. CDR3 nucleotides: TGTGCCACCAAGAGAGGGGACAGGGGGTACGAGCAGTACTTC.